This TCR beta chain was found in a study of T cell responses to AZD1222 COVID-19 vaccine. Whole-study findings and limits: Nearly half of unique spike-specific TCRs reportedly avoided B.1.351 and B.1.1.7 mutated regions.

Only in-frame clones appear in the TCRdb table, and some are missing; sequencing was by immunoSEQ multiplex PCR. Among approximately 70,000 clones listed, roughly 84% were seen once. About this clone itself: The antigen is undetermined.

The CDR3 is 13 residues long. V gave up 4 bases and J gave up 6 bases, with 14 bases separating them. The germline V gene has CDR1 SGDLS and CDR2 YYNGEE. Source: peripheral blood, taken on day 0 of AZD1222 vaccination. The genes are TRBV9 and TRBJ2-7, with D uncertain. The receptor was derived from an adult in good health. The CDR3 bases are TGTGCCAGCAGCCTCGAGACGGGTCTCGAGCAGTACTTC. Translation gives CASSLETGLEQYF.